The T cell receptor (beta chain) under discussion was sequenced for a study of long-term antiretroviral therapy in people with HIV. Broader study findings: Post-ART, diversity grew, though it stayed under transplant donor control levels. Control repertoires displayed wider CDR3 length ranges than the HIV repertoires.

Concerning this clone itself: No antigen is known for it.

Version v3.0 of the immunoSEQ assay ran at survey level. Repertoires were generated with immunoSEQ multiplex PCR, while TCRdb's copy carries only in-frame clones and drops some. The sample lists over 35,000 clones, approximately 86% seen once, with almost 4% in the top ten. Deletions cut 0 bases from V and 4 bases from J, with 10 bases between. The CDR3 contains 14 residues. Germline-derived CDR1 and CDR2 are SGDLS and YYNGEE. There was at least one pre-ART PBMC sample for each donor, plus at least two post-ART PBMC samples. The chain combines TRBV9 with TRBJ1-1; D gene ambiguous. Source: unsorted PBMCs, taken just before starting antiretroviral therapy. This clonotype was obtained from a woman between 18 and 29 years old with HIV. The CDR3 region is CASSVGGVATEAFF. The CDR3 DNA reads TGTGCCAGCAGCGTAGGCGGTGTTGCCACTGAAGCTTTCTTT.